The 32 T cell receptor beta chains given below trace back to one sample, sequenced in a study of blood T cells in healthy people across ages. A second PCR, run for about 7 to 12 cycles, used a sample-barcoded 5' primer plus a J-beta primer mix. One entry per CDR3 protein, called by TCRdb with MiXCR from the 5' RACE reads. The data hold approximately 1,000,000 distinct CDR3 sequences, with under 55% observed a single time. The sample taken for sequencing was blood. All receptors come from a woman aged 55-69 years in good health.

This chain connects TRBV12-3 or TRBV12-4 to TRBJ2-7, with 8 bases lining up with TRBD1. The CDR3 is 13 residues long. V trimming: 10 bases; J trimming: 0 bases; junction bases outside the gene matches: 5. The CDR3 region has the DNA TGTGCCACCCCAGGGGGCGACTCCTACGAGCAGTACTTC. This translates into CATPGGDSYEQYF.

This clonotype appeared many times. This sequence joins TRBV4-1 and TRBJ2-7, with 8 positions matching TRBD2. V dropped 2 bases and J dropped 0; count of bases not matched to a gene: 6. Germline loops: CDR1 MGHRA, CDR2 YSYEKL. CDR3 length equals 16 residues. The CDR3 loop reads CASSQQLAVSSYEQYF. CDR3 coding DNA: TGCGCCAGCAGCCAACAACTAGCGGTGAGCTCCTACGAGCAGTACTTC.

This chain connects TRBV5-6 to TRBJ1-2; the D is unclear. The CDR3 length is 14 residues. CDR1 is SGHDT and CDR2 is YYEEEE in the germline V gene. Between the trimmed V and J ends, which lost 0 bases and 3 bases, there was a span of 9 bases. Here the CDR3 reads CASSLAGRHYGYTF. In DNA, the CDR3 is TGTGCCAGCAGCTTGGCCGGACGGCACTATGGCTACACCTTC.

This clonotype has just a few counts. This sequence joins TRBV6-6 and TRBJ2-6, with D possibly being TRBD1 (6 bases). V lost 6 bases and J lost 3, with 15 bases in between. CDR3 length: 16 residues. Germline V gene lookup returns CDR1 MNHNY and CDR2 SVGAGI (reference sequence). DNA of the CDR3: TGTGCCAGCAGACTAAACTCAGGGGTTGGGGCCAACGTCCTGACTTTC. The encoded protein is CASRLNSGVGANVLTF.

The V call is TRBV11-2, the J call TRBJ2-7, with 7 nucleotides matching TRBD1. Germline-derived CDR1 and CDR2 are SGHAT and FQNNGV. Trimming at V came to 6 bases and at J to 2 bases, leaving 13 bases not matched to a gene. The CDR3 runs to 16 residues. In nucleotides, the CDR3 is TGTGCCAGCAGACACCCCGGACAGGTCAGTCCCTACGAGCAGTACTTC. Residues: CASRHPGQVSPYEQYF.

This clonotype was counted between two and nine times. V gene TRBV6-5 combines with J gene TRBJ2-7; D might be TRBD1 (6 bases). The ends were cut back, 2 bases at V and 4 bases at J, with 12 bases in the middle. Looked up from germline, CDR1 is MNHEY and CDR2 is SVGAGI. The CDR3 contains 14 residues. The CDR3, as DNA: TGTGCCAGCAGTTACCGGACAGCTGATTACGAGCAGTACTTC. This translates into CASSYRTADYEQYF.

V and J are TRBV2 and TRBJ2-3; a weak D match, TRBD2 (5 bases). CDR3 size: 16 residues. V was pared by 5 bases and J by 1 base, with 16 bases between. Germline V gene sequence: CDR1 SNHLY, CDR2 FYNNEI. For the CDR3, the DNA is TGTGCCAGCAGTCCACTACTAGTGGGAGGCACAGATACGCAGTATTTT. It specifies CASSPLLVGGTDTQYF.

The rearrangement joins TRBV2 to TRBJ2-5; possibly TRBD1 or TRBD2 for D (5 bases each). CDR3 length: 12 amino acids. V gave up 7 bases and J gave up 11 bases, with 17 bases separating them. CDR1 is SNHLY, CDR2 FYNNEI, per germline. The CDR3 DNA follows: TGTGCCAGCACCAGGGTAGCGAGGGAGCAGTACTTC. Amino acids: CASTRVAREQYF.

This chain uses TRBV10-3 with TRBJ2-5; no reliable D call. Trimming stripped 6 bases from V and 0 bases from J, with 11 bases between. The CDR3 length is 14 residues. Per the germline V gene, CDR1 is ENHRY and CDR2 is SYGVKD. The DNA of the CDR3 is TGTGCCATCAGGGCAGGAACGTACCAAGAGACCCAGTACTTC. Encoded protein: CAIRAGTYQETQYF.

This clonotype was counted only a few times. CDR3 amino acids: CASSADSENSPLHF. CDR3 sequence (DNA): TGCGCCAGCAGCGCGGACAGTGAAAATTCACCCCTCCACTTT. The rearrangement joins TRBV10-2 to TRBJ1-6; D is possibly TRBD1 (6 bases). Germline CDR1 reads WSHSY; CDR2 reads SAAADI. CDR3 length: 14 residues. Trimming left V 6 bases short and J 7 bases short, with 13 bases between.

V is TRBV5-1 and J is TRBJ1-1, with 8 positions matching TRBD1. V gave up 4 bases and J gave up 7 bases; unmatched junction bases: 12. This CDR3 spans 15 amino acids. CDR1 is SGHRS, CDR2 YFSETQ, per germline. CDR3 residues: CASSPSQGAVVEAFF. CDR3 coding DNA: TGCGCCAGCAGCCCGTCGCAGGGGGCTGTGGTTGAAGCTTTCTTT.

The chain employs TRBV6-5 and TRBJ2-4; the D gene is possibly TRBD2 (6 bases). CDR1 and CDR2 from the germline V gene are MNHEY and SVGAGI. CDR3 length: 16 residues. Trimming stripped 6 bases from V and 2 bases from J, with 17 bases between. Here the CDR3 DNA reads TGTGCCAGCAGCCCCCGGCAGCGGGTCCCCAAAAACATTCAGTACTTC. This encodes CASSPRQRVPKNIQYF.

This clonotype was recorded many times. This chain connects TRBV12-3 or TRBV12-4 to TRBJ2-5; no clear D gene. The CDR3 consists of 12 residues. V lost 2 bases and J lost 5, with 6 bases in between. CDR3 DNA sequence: TGTGCCAGCAGTTTATCGGTGGAGACCCAGTACTTC. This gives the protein CASSLSVETQYF.

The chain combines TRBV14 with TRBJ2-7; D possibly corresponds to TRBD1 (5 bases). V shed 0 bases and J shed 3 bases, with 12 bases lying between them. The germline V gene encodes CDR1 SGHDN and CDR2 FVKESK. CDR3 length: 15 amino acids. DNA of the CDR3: TGTGCCAGCAGCCAAGATGTGGCAGGGTACTACGAGCAGTACTTC. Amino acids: CASSQDVAGYYEQYF.

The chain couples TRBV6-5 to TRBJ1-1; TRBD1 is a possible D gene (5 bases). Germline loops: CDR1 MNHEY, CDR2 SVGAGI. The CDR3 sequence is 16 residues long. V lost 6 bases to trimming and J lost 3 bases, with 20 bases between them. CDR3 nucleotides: TGTGCCAGCAGCCATCCAACGACAGCGGAGTACACTGAAGCTTTCTTT. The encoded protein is CASSHPTTAEYTEAFF.

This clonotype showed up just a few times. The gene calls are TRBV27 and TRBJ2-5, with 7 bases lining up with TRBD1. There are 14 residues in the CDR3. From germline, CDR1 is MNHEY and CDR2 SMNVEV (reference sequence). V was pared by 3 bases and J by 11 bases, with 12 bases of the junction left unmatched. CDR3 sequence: CASSLSSSQGEQYF. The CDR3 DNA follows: TGTGCCAGCAGTTTGAGCTCATCCCAGGGGGAGCAGTACTTC.

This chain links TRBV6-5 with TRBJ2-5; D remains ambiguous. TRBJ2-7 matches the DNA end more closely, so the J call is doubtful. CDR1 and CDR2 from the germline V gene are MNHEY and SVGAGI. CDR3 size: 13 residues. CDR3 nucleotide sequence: TGTGCCAGCAGTCAACAACAGCAAGGCGAGCAGTACTTC. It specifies CASSQQQQGEQYF.

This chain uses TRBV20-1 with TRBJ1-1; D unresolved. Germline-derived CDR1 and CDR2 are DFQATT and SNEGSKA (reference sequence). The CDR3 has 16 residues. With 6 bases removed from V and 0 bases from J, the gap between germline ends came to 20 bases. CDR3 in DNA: TGCAGTGCGAGTAAGCAAAGATTGAGGATGAACACTGAAGCTTTCTTT. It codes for CSASKQRLRMNTEAFF.

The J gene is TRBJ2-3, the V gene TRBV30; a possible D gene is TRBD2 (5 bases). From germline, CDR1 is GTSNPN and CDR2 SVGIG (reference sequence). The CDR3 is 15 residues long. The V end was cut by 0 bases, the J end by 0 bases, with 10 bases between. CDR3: CAWSVLVGSTDTQYF. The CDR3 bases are TGTGCCTGGAGTGTACTAGTAGGGAGCACAGATACGCAGTATTTT. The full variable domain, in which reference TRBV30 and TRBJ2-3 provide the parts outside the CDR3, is SQTIHQWPATLVQPVGSPLSLECTVEGTSNPNLYWYRQAAGRGLQLLFYSVGIGQISSEVPQNLSASRPQDRQFILSSKKLLLSDSGFYLCAWSVLVGSTDTQYFGPGTRLTVL.

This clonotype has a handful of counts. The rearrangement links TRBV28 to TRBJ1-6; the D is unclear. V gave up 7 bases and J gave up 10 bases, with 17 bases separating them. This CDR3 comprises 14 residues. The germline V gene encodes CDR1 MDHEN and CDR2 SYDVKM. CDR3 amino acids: CASNEGQRTSPLHF. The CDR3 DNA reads TGTGCCAGCAACGAAGGGCAGAGGACCTCACCCCTCCACTTT.

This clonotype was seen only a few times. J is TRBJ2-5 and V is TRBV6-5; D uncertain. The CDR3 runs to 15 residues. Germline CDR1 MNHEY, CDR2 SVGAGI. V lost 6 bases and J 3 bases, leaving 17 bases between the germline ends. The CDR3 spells CASSPTDGYEETQYF. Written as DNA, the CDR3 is TGTGCCAGCAGCCCCACGGACGGGTACGAAGAGACCCAGTACTTC.

In DNA, the CDR3 is TGCAGCGTTGGGCTAAATTTTGAGCAGTTCTTC. This sequence encodes CSVGLNFEQFF. This chain joins TRBV29-1 and TRBJ2-1; D not certain. The ends were cut back, 4 bases at V and 9 bases at J, with 10 bases in the middle. CDR3 size: 11 residues. Germline CDR1 reads SQVTM; CDR2 reads ANQGSEA.

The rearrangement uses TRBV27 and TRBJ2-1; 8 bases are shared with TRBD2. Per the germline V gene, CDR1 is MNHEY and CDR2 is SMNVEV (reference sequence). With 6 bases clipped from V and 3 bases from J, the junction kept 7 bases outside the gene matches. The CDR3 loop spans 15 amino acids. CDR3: CASSRLAQLYNEQFF. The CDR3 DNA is TGTGCCAGCAGCAGACTAGCGCAACTCTACAATGAGCAGTTCTTC.

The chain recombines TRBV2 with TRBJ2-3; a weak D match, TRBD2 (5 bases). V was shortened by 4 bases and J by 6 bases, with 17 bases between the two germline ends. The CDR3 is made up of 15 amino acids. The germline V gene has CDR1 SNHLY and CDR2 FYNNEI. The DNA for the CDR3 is TGTGCCAGCAGTGGGCGCGGGCTTGGGCGGGATACGCAGTATTTT. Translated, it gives CASSGRGLGRDTQYF.

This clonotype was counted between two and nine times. The CDR3 DNA reads as TGTGCCAGCAGCTTAAGTTCAAAGAGCACAGATACGCAGTATTTT. It translates to CASSLSSKSTDTQYF. The chain has TRBV7-2 and TRBJ2-3, with D uncertain. There are 15 residues in the CDR3. V lost 2 bases, J lost 0 bases, and 9 bases lay in between. CDR1 and CDR2 from the germline V gene are SGHTA and FQGNSA.

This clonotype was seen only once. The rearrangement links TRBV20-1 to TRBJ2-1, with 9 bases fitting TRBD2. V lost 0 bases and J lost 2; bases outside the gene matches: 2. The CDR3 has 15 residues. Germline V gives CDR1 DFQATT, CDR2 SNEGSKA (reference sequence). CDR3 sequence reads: CSARDRLAAYNEQFF. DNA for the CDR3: TGCAGTGCTAGAGATCGACTAGCGGCCTACAATGAGCAGTTCTTC.

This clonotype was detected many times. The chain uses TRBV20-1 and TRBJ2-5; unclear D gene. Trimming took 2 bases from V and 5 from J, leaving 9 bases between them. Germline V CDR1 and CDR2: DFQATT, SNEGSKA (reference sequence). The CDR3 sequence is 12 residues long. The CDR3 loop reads CSARRAAETQYF. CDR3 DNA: TGCAGTGCTAGAAGGGCGGCGGAGACCCAGTACTTC.

Here the CDR3 reads CASSLIASSYNEQFF. CDR3 coding DNA: TGCGCCAGCAGCCTAATTGCGAGCTCCTACAATGAGCAGTTCTTC. The V call is TRBV4-1, the J call TRBJ2-1; D uncertain. Germline V lookup: CDR1 MGHRA, CDR2 YSYEKL. V lost 4 bases to trimming and J lost 0 bases, with 10 bases between them. The CDR3 totals 15 residues.

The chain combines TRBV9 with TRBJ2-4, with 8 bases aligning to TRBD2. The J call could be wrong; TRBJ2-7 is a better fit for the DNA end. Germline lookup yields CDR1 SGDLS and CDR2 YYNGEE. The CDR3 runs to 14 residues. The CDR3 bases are TGTGCCAGCAGCGCGCCCGGGACTAGTCGCGAGCAGTACTTC. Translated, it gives CASSAPGTSREQYF.

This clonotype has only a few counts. CDR3 DNA: TGTGCCTTGGCCGAAGAGGAGCGGAGCACAGATACGCAGTATTTT. Encoded protein: CALAEEERSTDTQYF. This rearrangement joins TRBV7-9 to TRBJ2-3; TRBD2 might be the D (5 bases). The CDR3 runs to 15 residues. Trimming cost V 11 bases and J 0 bases, with 18 bases left between them. Germline V gene lookup returns CDR1 SEHNR and CDR2 FQNEAQ (reference sequence).

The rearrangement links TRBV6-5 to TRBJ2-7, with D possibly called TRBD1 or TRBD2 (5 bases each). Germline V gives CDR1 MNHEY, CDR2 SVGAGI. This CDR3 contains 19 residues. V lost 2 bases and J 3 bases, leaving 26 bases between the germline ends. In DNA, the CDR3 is TGTGCCAGCAGTTACGGGGCTTCAGGGAGTCCCTCTACCCACTACGAGCAGTACTTC. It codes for CASSYGASGSPSTHYEQYF.

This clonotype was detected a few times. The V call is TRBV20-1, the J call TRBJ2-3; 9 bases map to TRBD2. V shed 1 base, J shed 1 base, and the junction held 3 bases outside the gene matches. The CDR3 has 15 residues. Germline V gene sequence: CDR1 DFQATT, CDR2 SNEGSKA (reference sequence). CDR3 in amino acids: CSARGLAEGTDTQYF. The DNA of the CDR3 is TGCAGTGCTAGAGGACTAGCGGAGGGCACAGATACGCAGTATTTT.